This T cell receptor (beta chain) was sequenced for a study of metastatic and nonmetastatic thyroid tumors. Study background: Both malignant and benign thyroid patients supplied peripheral blood and tumor or nodule tissue samples, across which the repertoires of these patients were then compared.

In this sample, this clone turned up many times. The antigen is not known. Prior to thyroid surgery, none of the patients had received any treatment. V lost 2 bases, J lost 7 bases, and 11 bases lay in between. Germline V lookup: CDR1 SEHNR, CDR2 FQNEAQ (reference sequence). The CDR3 loop spans 13 amino acids. Study results and limitations: The study reportedly found significantly higher TCR beta diversity in malignant thyroid tumors than benign nodules, in blood and tumor.

Per the original data handling: A distant-metastasis classifier for papillary thyroid cancer was built using CDR3 differences across clinicopathological groups. TCRdb re-called clones via MiXCR from the PCR reads. What appears here as the V and J calls and clone size reflects TCRdb's work, not the paper's. The profile shows 25,000 to 30,000 clones, about 20% of them singletons. The sample taken for sequencing was blood. The sequence came from a male donor with papillary thyroid cancer or a benign thyroid nodule (not recorded which). Some clones in this sample may be carry-over from other donors' samples. J is TRBJ2-5 and V is TRBV7-9, with D perhaps matching TRBD1 or TRBD2 (7 bases each). This chain's CDR3 is CASSLSRGGTQYF. The CDR3 DNA follows: TGTGCCAGCAGCTTAAGCAGGGGGGGGACCCAGTACTTC.